This T cell receptor beta chain was profiled in a study of blood T cells in healthy people across ages. It was with a sample-barcoded 5' primer and a J-beta primer mix that a second PCR of roughly 6 to 12 cycles was run. TCRdb independently ran MiXCR on the 5' RACE reads; one entry per CDR3 protein. The sample yields 600,000 or so distinct CDR3 sequences, 40% to 50% seen once. V shed 2 bases and J shed 2 bases, with 11 bases lying between them. CDR1 and CDR2 from the germline V gene are LNHNV and YYDKDF (reference sequence). This CDR3 is 15 amino acids long. Sequencing used blood. This sequence originates from a man older than 75 in good health. The chain has TRBV15 and TRBJ2-3, with a tentative D call TRBD1 (6 bases). The CDR3 here is CATSRRRGDTDTQYF. The CDR3 nucleotides are TGTGCCACCAGCAGACGCAGGGGAGACACAGATACGCAGTATTTT.